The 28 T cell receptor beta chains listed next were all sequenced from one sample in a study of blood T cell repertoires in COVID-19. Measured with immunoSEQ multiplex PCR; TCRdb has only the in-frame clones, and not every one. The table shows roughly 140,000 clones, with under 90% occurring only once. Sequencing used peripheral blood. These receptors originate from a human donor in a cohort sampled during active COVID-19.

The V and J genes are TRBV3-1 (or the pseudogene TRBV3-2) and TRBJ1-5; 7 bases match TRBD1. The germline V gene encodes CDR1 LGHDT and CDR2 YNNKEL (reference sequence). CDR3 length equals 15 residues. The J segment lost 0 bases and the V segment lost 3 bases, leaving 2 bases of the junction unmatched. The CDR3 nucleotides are TGTGCCAGCAGCCAGGGACAGTCTAGCAATCAGCCCCAGCATTTT. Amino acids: CASSQGQSSNQPQHF.

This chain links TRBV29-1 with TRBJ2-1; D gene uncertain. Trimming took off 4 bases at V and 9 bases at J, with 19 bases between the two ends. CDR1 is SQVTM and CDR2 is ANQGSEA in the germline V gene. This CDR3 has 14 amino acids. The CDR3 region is CSVATTTTTSEQFF. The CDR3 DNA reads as TGCAGCGTTGCCACAACGACCACTACAAGTGAGCAGTTCTTC.

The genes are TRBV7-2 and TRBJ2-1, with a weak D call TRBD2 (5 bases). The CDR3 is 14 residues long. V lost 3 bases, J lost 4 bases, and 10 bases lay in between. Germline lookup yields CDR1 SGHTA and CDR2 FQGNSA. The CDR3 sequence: CASSFSPGYNEQFF. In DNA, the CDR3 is TGTGCCAGCAGCTTCTCTCCGGGGTACAATGAGCAGTTCTTC.

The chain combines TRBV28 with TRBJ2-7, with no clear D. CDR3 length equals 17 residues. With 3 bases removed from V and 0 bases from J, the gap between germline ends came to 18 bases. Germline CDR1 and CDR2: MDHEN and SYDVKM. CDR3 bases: TGTGCCAGCAGTTTCCACCTAGGTAACCTAGACTCCTACGAGCAGTACTTC. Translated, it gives CASSFHLGNLDSYEQYF.

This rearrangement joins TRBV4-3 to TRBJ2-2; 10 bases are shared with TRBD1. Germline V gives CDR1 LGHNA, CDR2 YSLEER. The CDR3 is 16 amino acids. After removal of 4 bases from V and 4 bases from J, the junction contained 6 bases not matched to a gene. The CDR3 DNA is TGCGCCAGCAGCCTGGGACAGGGGAGGATCACCGGGGAGCTGTTTTTT. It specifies CASSLGQGRITGELFF.

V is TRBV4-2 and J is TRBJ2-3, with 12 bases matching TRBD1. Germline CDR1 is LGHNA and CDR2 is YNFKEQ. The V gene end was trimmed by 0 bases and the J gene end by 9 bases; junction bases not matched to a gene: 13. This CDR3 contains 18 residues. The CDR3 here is CASSQDLLSRDRGRTQYF. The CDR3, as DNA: TGTGCCAGCAGCCAAGACCTACTGTCCCGGGACAGGGGGCGGACGCAGTATTTT.

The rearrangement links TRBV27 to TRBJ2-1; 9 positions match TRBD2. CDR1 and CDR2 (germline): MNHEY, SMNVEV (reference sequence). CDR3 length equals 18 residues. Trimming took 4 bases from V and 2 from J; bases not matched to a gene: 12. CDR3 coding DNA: TGTGCCAGCAGTTCCGCCCGGGTAGCGGGGGTAGCCTACAATGAGCAGTTCTTC. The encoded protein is CASSSARVAGVAYNEQFF.

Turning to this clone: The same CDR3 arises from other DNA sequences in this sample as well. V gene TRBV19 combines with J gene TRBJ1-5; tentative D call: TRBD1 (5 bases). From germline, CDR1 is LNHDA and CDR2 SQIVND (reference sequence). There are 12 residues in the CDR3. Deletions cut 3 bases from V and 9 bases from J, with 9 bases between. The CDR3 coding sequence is TGTGCCAGTAGTATTGTCCAGGGGCCCCAGCATTTT. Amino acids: CASSIVQGPQHF. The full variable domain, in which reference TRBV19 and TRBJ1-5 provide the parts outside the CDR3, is DGGITQSPKYLFRKEGQNVTLSCEQNLNHDAMYWYRQDPGQGLRLIYYSQIVNDFQKGDIAEGYSVSREKKESFPLTVTSAQKNPTAFYLCASSIVQGPQHFGDGTRLSIL.

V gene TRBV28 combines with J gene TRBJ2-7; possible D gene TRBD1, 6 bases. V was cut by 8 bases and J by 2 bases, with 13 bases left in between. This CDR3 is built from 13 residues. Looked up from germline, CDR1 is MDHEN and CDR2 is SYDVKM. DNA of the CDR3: TGTGCCAGCCGGGCCGGACAGACCTACGAGCAGTACTTC. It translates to CASRAGQTYEQYF. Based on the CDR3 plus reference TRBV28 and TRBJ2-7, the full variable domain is DVKVTQSSRYLVKRTGEKVFLECVQDMDHENMFWYRQDPGLGLRLIYFSYDVKMKEKGDIPEGYSVSREKKERFSLILESASTNQTSMYLCASRAGQTYEQYFGPGTRLTVT.

As DNA, the CDR3 is TGTGCCAGCAGTCCGACTACCTCCGGGGAGCTGTTTTTT. This gives the protein CASSPTTSGELFF. The V call is TRBV3-1 (or the pseudogene TRBV3-2), the J call TRBJ2-2, with a possible D match to TRBD2 (5 bases). The CDR3 is made up of 13 amino acids. From germline, CDR1 is LGHDT and CDR2 YNNKEL (reference sequence). The V end was cut by 6 bases, the J end by 6 bases, with 11 bases between.

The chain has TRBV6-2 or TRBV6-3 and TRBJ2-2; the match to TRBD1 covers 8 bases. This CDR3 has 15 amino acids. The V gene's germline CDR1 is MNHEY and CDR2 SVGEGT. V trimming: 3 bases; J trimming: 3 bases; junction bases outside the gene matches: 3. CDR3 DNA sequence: TGTGCCAGCAGTTATACAGGGGGTGACACCGGGGAGCTGTTTTTT. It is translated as CASSYTGGDTGELFF.

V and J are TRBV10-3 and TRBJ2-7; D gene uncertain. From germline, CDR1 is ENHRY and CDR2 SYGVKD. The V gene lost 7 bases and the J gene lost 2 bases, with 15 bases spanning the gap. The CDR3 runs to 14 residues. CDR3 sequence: CAINPPSPAYEQYF. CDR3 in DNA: TGTGCCATCAATCCCCCAAGTCCAGCCTACGAGCAGTACTTC.

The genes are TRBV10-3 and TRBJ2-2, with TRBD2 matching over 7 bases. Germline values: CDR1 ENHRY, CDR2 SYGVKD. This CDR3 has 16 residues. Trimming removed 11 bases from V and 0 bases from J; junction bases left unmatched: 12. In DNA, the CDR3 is TGTGCCTCCCGAGGTTGGGGGGGGACGAACACCGGGGAGCTGTTTTTT. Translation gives CASRGWGGTNTGELFF.

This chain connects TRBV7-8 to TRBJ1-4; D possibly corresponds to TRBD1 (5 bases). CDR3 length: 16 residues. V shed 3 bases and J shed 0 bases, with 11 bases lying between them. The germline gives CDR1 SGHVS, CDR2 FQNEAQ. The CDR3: CASSFGTPSTNEKLFF. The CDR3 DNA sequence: TGTGCCAGCAGCTTTGGGACTCCCTCAACTAATGAAAAACTGTTTTTT. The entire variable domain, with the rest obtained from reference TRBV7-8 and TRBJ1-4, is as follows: GAGVSQSPRYKVAKRGQDVALRCDPISGHVSLFWYQQALGQGPEFLTYFQNEAQLDKSGLPSDRFFAERPEGSVSTLKIQRTQQEDSAVYLCASSFGTPSTNEKLFFGSGTQLSVL.

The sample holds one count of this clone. CDR3 residues: CASSLSGAANEKLFF. The CDR3 DNA follows: TGTGCCAGCAGCTTGAGTGGTGCAGCTAATGAAAAACTGTTTTTT. The gene calls are TRBV5-4 and TRBJ1-4; no reliable D call. The CDR3 consists of 15 residues. V lost 1 base and J 3 bases, leaving 10 bases between the germline ends. Germline V gene lookup returns CDR1 SGHNT and CDR2 YYREEE (reference sequence).

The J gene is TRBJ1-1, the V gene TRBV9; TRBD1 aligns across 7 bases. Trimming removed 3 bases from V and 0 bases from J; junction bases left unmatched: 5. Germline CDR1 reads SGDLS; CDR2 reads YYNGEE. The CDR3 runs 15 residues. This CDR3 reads CASSATTGVNTEAFF. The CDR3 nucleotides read TGTGCCAGCAGCGCTACCACAGGGGTGAACACTGAAGCTTTCTTT.

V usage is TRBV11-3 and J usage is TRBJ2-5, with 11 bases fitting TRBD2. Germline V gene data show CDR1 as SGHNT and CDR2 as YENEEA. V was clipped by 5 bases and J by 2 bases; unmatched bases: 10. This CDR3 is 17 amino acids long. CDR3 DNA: TGTGCCAGCAGCAAAACTAGCGGGGGCCTATCGCAAGAGACCCAGTACTTC. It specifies CASSKTSGGLSQETQYF.

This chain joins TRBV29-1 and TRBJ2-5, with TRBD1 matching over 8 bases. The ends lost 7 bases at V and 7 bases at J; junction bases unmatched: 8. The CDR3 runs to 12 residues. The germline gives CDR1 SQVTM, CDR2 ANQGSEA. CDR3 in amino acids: CSGNTGGGTQYF. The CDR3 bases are TGCAGCGGGAACACAGGGGGTGGGACCCAGTACTTC.

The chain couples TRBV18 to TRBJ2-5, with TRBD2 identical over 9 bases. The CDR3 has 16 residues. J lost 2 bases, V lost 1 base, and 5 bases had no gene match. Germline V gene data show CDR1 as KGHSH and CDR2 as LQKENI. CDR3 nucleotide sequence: TGTGCCAGCTCACCACGGATCGCGGGGGGGCAAGAGACCCAGTACTTC. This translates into CASSPRIAGGQETQYF.

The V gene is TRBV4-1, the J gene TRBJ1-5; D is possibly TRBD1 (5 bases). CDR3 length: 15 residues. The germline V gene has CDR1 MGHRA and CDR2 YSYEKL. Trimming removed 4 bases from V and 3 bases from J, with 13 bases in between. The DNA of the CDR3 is TGCGCCAGCAGCCCGACAGAGTCAGTCAATCAGCCCCAGCATTTT. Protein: CASSPTESVNQPQHF.

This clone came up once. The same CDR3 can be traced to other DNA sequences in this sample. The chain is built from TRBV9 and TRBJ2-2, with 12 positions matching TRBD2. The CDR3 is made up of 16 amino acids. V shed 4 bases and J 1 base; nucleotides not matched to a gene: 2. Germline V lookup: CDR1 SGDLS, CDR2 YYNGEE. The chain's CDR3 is CASSLGLAGNTGELFF. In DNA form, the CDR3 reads TGTGCCAGCAGCCTGGGACTAGCGGGGAACACCGGGGAGCTGTTTTTT.

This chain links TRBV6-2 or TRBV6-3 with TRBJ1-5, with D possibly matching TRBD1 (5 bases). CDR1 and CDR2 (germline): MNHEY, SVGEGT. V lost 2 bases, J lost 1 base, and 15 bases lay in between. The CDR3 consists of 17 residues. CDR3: CASSYRGVGISNQPQHF. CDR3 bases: TGTGCCAGCAGTTACCGGGGGGTCGGAATAAGCAATCAGCCCCAGCATTTT.

The CDR3 spells CASSLIIGGGQETQYF. As DNA, the CDR3 is TGTGCCAGCAGCTTAATAATTGGCGGGGGGCAAGAGACCCAGTACTTC. The chain joins TRBV5-6 to TRBJ2-5; 8 nucleotides line up with TRBD2. There are 16 residues in the CDR3. CDR1 and CDR2 (germline): SGHDT, YYEEEE. V gave up 2 bases and J gave up 2 bases; unmatched junction bases: 8.

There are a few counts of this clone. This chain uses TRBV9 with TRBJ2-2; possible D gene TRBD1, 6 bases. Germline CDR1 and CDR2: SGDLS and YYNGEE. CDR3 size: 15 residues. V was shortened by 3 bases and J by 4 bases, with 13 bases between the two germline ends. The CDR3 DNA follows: TGTGCCAGCAGCGGGCAGAGGGGGATCACCGGGGAGCTGTTTTTT. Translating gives CASSGQRGITGELFF.

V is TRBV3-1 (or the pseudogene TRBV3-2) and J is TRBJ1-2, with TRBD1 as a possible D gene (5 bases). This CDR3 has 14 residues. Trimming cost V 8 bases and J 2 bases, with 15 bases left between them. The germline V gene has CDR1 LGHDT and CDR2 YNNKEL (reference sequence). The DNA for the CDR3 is TGTGCCAGCTCCCAGTCCGGGGGGAACTATGGCTACACCTTC. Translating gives CASSQSGGNYGYTF.

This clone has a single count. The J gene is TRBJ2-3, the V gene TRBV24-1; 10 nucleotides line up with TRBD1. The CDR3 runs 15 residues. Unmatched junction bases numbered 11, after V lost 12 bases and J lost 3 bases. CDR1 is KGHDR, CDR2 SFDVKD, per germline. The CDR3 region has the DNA TGTGCCGCGTCCCGGACAGGGGGTATGACAGATACGCAGTATTTT. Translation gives CAASRTGGMTDTQYF.

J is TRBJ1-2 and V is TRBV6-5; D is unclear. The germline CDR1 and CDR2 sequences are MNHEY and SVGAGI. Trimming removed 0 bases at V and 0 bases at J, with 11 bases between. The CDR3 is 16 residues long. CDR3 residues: CASSYSSGLANYGYTF. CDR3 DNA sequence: TGTGCCAGCAGTTACTCGTCAGGACTCGCTAACTATGGCTACACCTTC.

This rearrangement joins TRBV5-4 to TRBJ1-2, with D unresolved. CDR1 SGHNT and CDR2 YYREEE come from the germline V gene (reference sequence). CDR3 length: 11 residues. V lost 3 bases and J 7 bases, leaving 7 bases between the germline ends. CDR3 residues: CASSSAGGYTF. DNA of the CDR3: TGTGCCAGCAGCTCAGCGGGTGGCTACACCTTC.